Here is one T cell receptor beta chain with its context. Deletions cut 0 bases from V and 3 bases from J, with 9 bases between. This CDR3 has 15 residues. Germline CDR1 reads LGHNA; CDR2 reads YNFKEQ. These data originate in a study of technical replicates of blood from a handful of donors. Clones were sequenced by immunoSEQ multiplex PCR, and TCRdb holds only the in-frame ones, with some missing. The data contain approximately 73,000 clones, approximately 96% of them singletons. The sequencing sample was made of T cells isolated from PBMCs. This receptor was taken from a human donor in good health. This chain connects TRBV4-2 to TRBJ2-1; D might be TRBD1 (5 bases). CDR3 bases: TGTGCCAGCAGCCAAGAGGGGCAGTACTACAATGAGCAGTTCTTC. Its translation: CASSQEGQYYNEQFF.